This entry lists 8 T cell receptor beta chains sequenced from one sample in a study of graft-versus-host responses after intestinal transplantation (dated by TCRdb to about 2021). The sample's time point label, decoded: cells obtained before transplantation from donor or recipient. Antigen specificity for these receptors is unknown. Library generation was performed with the immunoSEQ multiplex PCR assay. This is the immuneACCESS table as TCRdb keeps it, with only in-frame sequences that have V and J called. A part of the clones is gone; compared with another copy, unresolved V genes explain less than half, and the rest is unexplained. For this sample there are about 120,000 clones; approximately 90% appear just once. Roughly 0.2% of the sample belongs to the ten largest clones. Sequenced material: unstimulated CD4+ T cells sorted from spleen or lymph node cells, taken before intestinal transplant. The receptors here all came from a human donor who received an intestinal transplant.

J is TRBJ2-7 and V is TRBV28; D ambiguous. Germline V gives CDR1 MDHEN, CDR2 SYDVKM. The CDR3 runs 12 residues. The V gene lost 2 bases and the J gene lost 3 bases, with 5 bases spanning the gap. For the CDR3, the DNA is TGTGCCAGCAGTTTAACGGGCTACGAGCAGTACTTC. This sequence encodes CASSLTGYEQYF. Variable domain in full (rest from reference TRBV28 and TRBJ2-7): DVKVTQSSRYLVKRTGEKVFLECVQDMDHENMFWYRQDPGLGLRLIYFSYDVKMKEKGDIPEGYSVSREKKERFSLILESASTNQTSMYLCASSLTGYEQYFGPGTRLTVT.

J is TRBJ1-1 and V is TRBV27; tentatively, D is TRBD1 (5 bases). The length of the CDR3 is 13 residues. Per germline, CDR1 MNHEY and CDR2 SMNVEV (reference sequence). V lost 6 bases to trimming and J lost 3 bases, with 11 bases between them. CDR3: CASSQAGYTEAFF. As DNA, the CDR3 is TGTGCCAGCAGCCAAGCAGGGTACACTGAAGCTTTCTTT.

The CDR3 DNA follows: TGTGCCAGCAACCTCCTTTGGCCGGGGGGCGCCGGGAATTCACCCCTCCACTTT. Translated: CASNLLWPGGAGNSPLHF. This chain links TRBV5-5 with TRBJ1-6; a possible D gene is TRBD1 (6 bases). This CDR3 is built from 18 residues. Germline assignment: CDR1 SGHKS and CDR2 YYEKEE (reference sequence). V was pared by 6 bases and J by 7 bases, with 26 bases between.

V is TRBV6-6 and J is TRBJ1-1, with D uncertain. This CDR3 contains 15 residues. Trimming shortened V by 0 bases and J by 1 base, and 9 bases separated the two germline ends. The germline V gene has CDR1 MNHNY and CDR2 SVGAGI (reference sequence). CDR3 coding DNA: TGTGCCAGCAGTTACTCGAGGTCGGGGAACACTGAAGCTTTCTTT. Protein: CASSYSRSGNTEAFF.

The rearrangement links TRBV5-1 to TRBJ2-2; D uncertain. Trimming took off 5 bases at V and 1 base at J, with 9 bases between the two ends. Germline lookup yields CDR1 SGHRS and CDR2 YFSETQ. This CDR3 is built from 14 residues. The CDR3 protein is CASSSPGNTGELFF. CDR3 in DNA: TGCGCCAGCAGTTCCCCGGGGAACACCGGGGAGCTGTTTTTT.

This clone was recorded only once. The rearrangement uses TRBV19 and TRBJ2-1, with D possibly matching TRBD2 (6 bases). V was cut by 9 bases and J by 3 bases, with 9 bases left in between. Germline V gives CDR1 LNHDA, CDR2 SQIVND (reference sequence). The CDR3 covers 12 residues. The CDR3 spells CAREGYYNEQFF. The CDR3 DNA reads TGTGCCAGGGAGGGATACTACAATGAGCAGTTCTTC.

This sequence joins TRBV10-3 and TRBJ1-1; a weak D match, TRBD1 (6 bases). This CDR3 comprises 15 residues. Trimming stripped 6 bases from V and 5 bases from J, with 19 bases between. From germline, CDR1 is ENHRY and CDR2 SYGVKD. This chain's CDR3 is CAIRTRDTRGTEAFF. The CDR3 DNA follows: TGTGCCATCAGAACCCGGGACACCCGGGGAACTGAAGCTTTCTTT.

J is TRBJ2-2 and V is TRBV5-1; 11 bases are shared with TRBD1. The V gene end was trimmed by 4 bases and the J gene end by 3 bases; junction bases not matched to a gene: 11. The CDR3 runs to 18 residues. Germline CDR1 is SGHRS and CDR2 is YFSETQ. In nucleotides, the CDR3 is TGCGCCAGCAGCGGAGGACAGGGGGCGCGGATGGACACCGGGGAGCTGTTTTTT. It yields the protein CASSGGQGARMDTGELFF. The variable domain in full, with the rest retrieved from reference TRBV5-1 and TRBJ2-2, is KAGVTQTPRYLIKTRGQQVTLSCSPISGHRSVSWYQQTPGQGLQFLFEYFSETQRNKGNFPGRFSGRQFSNSRSEMNVSTLELGDSALYLCASSGGQGARMDTGELFFGEGSRLTVL.